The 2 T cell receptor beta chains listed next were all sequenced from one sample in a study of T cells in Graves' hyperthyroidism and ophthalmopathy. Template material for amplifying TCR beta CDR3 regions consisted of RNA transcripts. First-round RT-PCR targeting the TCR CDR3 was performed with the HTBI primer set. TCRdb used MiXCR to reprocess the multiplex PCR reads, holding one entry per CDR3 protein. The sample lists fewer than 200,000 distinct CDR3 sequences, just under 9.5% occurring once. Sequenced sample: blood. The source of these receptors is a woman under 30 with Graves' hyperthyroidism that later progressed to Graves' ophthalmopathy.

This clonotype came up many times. CDR3 region: CASSPSILLYNEQFF. CDR3 DNA: TGCGCCAGCAGCCCGAGTATCCTCCTCTACAATGAGCAGTTCTTC. The chain employs TRBV5-1 and TRBJ2-1; D call uncertain. Germline assignment: CDR1 SGHRS and CDR2 YFSETQ. Trimming removed 4 bases at V and 3 bases at J, with 14 bases between. CDR3 length: 15 residues.

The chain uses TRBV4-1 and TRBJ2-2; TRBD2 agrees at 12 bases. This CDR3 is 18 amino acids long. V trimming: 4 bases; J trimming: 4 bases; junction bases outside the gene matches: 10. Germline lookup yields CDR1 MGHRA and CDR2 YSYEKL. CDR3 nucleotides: TGCGCCAGCAGCCGATCTAGCGGGAGGGCCTTGATCACCGGGGAGCTGTTTTTT. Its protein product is CASSRSSGRALITGELFF.